This passage covers 7 T cell receptor beta chains from one sample sequenced in a study of T cell responses to AZD1222 COVID-19 vaccine. Libraries were prepared by immunoSEQ multiplex PCR; TCRdb keeps only in-frame clonotypes and omits some of them. The sample consists of around 110,000 clones, 92% of them appearing once. Source: peripheral blood, taken on day 0 of AZD1222 vaccination. These TCRs come from an adult in good health.

The chain carries TRBV27 and TRBJ2-3; the match to TRBD2 covers 12 bases. Germline CDR1 is MNHEY and CDR2 is SMNVEV (reference sequence). The CDR3 loop spans 16 amino acids. The trim removed 2 bases at V and 3 bases at J, leaving 3 bases unmatched. The CDR3 spells CASSLRLAGATDTQYF. The CDR3, as DNA: TGTGCCAGCAGTTTACGACTAGCGGGGGCTACAGATACGCAGTATTTT.

This chain links TRBV30 with TRBJ1-5, with 10 bases identical to TRBD1. The CDR3 covers 15 residues. J lost 9 bases, V lost 2 bases, and 10 bases had no gene match. Germline loops: CDR1 GTSNPN, CDR2 SVGIG (reference sequence). This CDR3 is CAWSPTGQGGRPQHF. For the CDR3, the DNA is TGTGCCTGGAGTCCAACTGGACAGGGGGGACGGCCCCAGCATTTT. Together with reference TRBV30 and TRBJ1-5, the CDR3 gives the full variable domain: SQTIHQWPATLVQPVGSPLSLECTVEGTSNPNLYWYRQAAGRGLQLLFYSVGIGQISSEVPQNLSASRPQDRQFILSSKKLLLSDSGFYLCAWSPTGQGGRPQHFGDGTRLSIL.

This clone was seen just once. This chain connects TRBV30 to TRBJ1-2; no clear D. This CDR3 contains 13 residues. V lost 4 bases and J 2 bases, leaving 11 bases between the germline ends. Germline V CDR1 and CDR2: GTSNPN, SVGIG (reference sequence). DNA of the CDR3: TGTGCCTGGACCCCGGGGAGCAACTATGGCTACACCTTC. It is translated as CAWTPGSNYGYTF.

The chain links TRBV3-1 (or the pseudogene TRBV3-2) to TRBJ2-2; D remains unclear. Trimming left V 4 bases short and J 0 bases short, with 12 bases between. CDR3 length: 16 amino acids. Germline V lookup: CDR1 LGHDT, CDR2 YNNKEL (reference sequence). CDR3 nucleotide sequence: TGTGCCAGCAGCCCTCACACAAATCCGAACACCGGGGAGCTGTTTTTT. This codes for CASSPHTNPNTGELFF.

This clone was seen just once. The gene calls are TRBV7-6 and TRBJ1-4; unclear D gene. The CDR3 spans 14 residues. V was clipped by 3 bases and J by 7 bases, with 12 bases between them. CDR1 and CDR2 (germline): SGHVS, FNYEAQ. This CDR3 reads CASSFGQRGEKLFF. The CDR3, as DNA: TGTGCCAGCAGCTTCGGGCAGCGGGGTGAAAAACTGTTTTTT.

The chain uses TRBV27 and TRBJ1-4, with TRBD1 matching over 10 bases. V trimming: 2 bases; J trimming: 8 bases; junction bases outside the gene matches: 2. The germline V gene encodes CDR1 MNHEY and CDR2 SMNVEV (reference sequence). The CDR3 totals 14 residues. The CDR3 DNA follows: TGTGCCAGCAGTTTAGGGACAGGGGACGAAAAACTGTTTTTT. Amino acids: CASSLGTGDEKLFF.

The J gene is TRBJ1-1, the V gene TRBV11-3, with 8 positions matching TRBD1. The J segment lost 0 bases and the V segment lost 5 bases, leaving 8 bases of the junction unmatched. There are 16 residues in the CDR3. Germline CDR1 SGHNT, CDR2 YENEEA. The CDR3 DNA reads as TGTGCCAGCAGCAGACAGGGGCCTCCTATGAACACTGAAGCTTTCTTT. This encodes CASSRQGPPMNTEAFF. Full variable domain (outside the CDR3, taken from reference TRBV11-3 and TRBJ1-1): EAGVVQSPRYKIIEKKQPVAFWCNPISGHNTLYWYLQNLGQGPELLIRYENEEAVDDSQLPKDRFSAERLKGVDSTLKIQPAELGDSAVYLCASSRQGPPMNTEAFFGQGTRLTVV.